What follows are 13 T cell receptor beta chains derived from one specimen sequenced in a study of T-cell reconstitution after alpha-beta-depleted transplantation in children. During its preparation, the TCRbeta library received unique molecular identifiers. TCRdb analysed the PCR reads with MiXCR anew, one entry per CDR3 protein. The sample shows 200,000 to 300,000 distinct CDR3 sequences, more than 10% of them seen only once. The source was PBMCs from the stem cell graft donor, collected from the stem cell graft. These receptor sequences come from a human donor who donated a stem cell graft to a child with acute lymphoblastic leukemia.

Of note for this clonotype: A read error may be the cause here, since a much bigger clone is one base away. V usage is TRBV25-1 and J usage is TRBJ2-3; 8 nucleotides line up with TRBD1. The CDR3 spans 14 residues. The germline gives CDR1 MGHDK, CDR2 SYGVNS. The V segment lost 8 bases and the J segment 2 bases; nucleotides outside the gene matches: 6. The CDR3: CASGRTGITDTQYF. The DNA for the CDR3 is TGTGCCAGCGGTAGGACAGGGATCACAGATACGCAGTATTTT.

This clonotype was picked up many times. The J gene is TRBJ1-1, the V gene TRBV6-1; D uncertain. Looked up from germline, CDR1 is MNHNS and CDR2 is SASEGT. This CDR3 contains 14 residues. With 4 bases removed from V and 4 bases from J, the gap between germline ends came to 13 bases. CDR3 region: CASSVLTRSTEAFF. CDR3 sequence (DNA): TGTGCCAGCAGTGTCCTAACCCGAAGCACTGAAGCTTTCTTT.

This clonotype came up many times. V usage is TRBV12-3 or TRBV12-4 and J usage is TRBJ2-7; TRBD2 is a possible D gene (5 bases). Trimming took off 8 bases at V and 0 bases at J, with 11 bases between the two ends. This CDR3 is built from 13 residues. Written as DNA, the CDR3 is TGTGCCAGCGGACTTAGGAGCTCCTACGAGCAGTACTTC. Translating gives CASGLRSSYEQYF.

A note on this clonotype: A much larger clone sits a single nucleotide away, making a read error possible. The CDR3 is CASRIKRVASDNEQFF. The CDR3 DNA reads as TGTGCCAGCAGGATCAAGAGGGTGGCGTCGGACAATGAGCAGTTCTTC. V is TRBV6-1 and J is TRBJ2-1, with D possibly being TRBD2 (5 bases). Germline V lookup: CDR1 MNHNS, CDR2 SASEGT. The CDR3 has 16 amino acids. The V gene lost 6 bases and the J gene lost 5 bases, with 20 bases spanning the gap.

This clonotype has more than one count but fewer than ten. The J gene is TRBJ2-3, the V gene TRBV11-1; D may be TRBD1 (5 bases). V was cut by 6 bases and J by 6 bases, with 28 bases left in between. The CDR3 totals 18 residues. Germline V gene lookup returns CDR1 SGHAT and CDR2 FQDESV (reference sequence). The CDR3 is CASRGNVRTGPHRDTQYF. The CDR3 DNA is TGTGCCAGCAGAGGGAATGTTAGAACAGGTCCCCACCGGGATACGCAGTATTTT.

This clonotype came up many times. The chain has TRBV29-1 and TRBJ2-2; TRBD2 matches 13 bases. The germline V gene encodes CDR1 SQVTM and CDR2 ANQGSEA. The CDR3 runs 14 residues. V trimming: 8 bases; J trimming: 4 bases; junction bases outside the gene matches: 4. CDR3 protein: CSSRLAGGTGELFF. CDR3 bases: TGCAGCTCCCGACTAGCGGGAGGCACCGGGGAGCTGTTTTTT.

This clonotype was counted many times. This chain connects TRBV18 to TRBJ2-2; no definite D call. Per the germline V gene, CDR1 is KGHSH and CDR2 is LQKENI. CDR3 length equals 13 residues. Trimming took 5 bases from V and 7 from J, leaving 11 bases between them. The CDR3 bases are TGTGCCAGCTCATTGGTACGATACGGGGAGCTGTTTTTT. This sequence encodes CASSLVRYGELFF.

This clonotype appeared many times. The genes are TRBV12-3 or TRBV12-4 and TRBJ2-1; TRBD1 agrees at 9 bases. The CDR3 extends over 16 amino acids. V shed 2 bases and J 6 bases; nucleotides not matched to a gene: 8. CDR3 nucleotide sequence: TGTGCCAGCAGTTTACATTTTAGGGACAGGGCCAATGAGCAGTTCTTC. Translated: CASSLHFRDRANEQFF.

Ten or more counts support this clonotype. This chain links TRBV3-1 with TRBJ1-5; D is ambiguous. Germline CDR1 is LGHDT and CDR2 is YNNKEL (reference sequence). The CDR3 length is 13 residues. Trimming pared 1 base from V and 4 bases from J, leaving 5 bases between. The CDR3: CASSQARNQPQHF. The DNA of the CDR3 is TGTGCCAGCAGCCAAGCCAGAAATCAGCCCCAGCATTTT.

This clonotype was recorded at least ten times. This chain joins TRBV2 and TRBJ2-7; tentative D call: TRBD2 (6 bases). The CDR3 contains 15 residues. The V end was cut by 10 bases, the J end by 5 bases, with 24 bases between. Germline CDR1 SNHLY, CDR2 FYNNEI. Written as DNA, the CDR3 is TGTGCCACCCCTCAGGTCAGCGGGCAATCCGACGAGCAGTACTTC. Protein: CATPQVSGQSDEQYF. The variable domain in full, with the rest retrieved from reference TRBV2 and TRBJ2-7, is EPEVTQTPSHQVTQMGQEVILRCVPISNHLYFYWYRQILGQKVEFLVSFYNNEISEKSEIFDDQFSVERPDGSNFTLKIRSTKLEDSAMYFCATPQVSGQSDEQYFGPGTRLTVT.

With regard to this clonotype: A much larger clone differs from this one at a single base, so this may be a read error. The gene calls are TRBV27 and TRBJ2-7; 11 bases fit TRBD2. Germline V lookup: CDR1 MNHEY, CDR2 SMNVEV (reference sequence). The trim removed 3 bases at V and 11 bases at J, leaving 6 bases unmatched. CDR3 length: 13 residues. The CDR3 loop is CASSFLTSGTEYF. CDR3 nucleotides: TGTGCCAGCAGTTTCCTGACTAGCGGGACAGAGTACTTC.

This clonotype showed up just a few times. The chain carries TRBV7-4 and TRBJ2-1, with TRBD2 identical over 7 bases. Germline lookup yields CDR1 SGHVT and CDR2 SQSDAQ. The CDR3 consists of 17 residues. The trim removed 2 bases at V and 8 bases at J, leaving 15 bases unmatched. The CDR3 DNA reads TGTGCCAGCAGCTTAAGGGGCGGGGGTCCAGTGGGCTATGAGCAGTTCTTC. Translating gives CASSLRGGGPVGYEQFF.

This clonotype was picked up many times. The chain joins TRBV10-3 to TRBJ2-7, with 9 bases aligning to TRBD1. The CDR3 extends over 15 amino acids. The germline gives CDR1 ENHRY, CDR2 SYGVKD. The ends lost 3 bases at V and 2 bases at J; junction bases unmatched: 5. The chain's CDR3 is CAISDGQGMAYEQYF. The CDR3, as DNA: TGTGCCATCAGTGATGGACAGGGGATGGCCTACGAGCAGTACTTC.